One sample yielded the 30 T cell receptor beta chains listed below, sequenced in a study of blood T cell repertoires in COVID-19. Here immunoSEQ multiplex PCR was the method, and the copy in TCRdb shows in-frame clones only, minus some. The data contain some 120,000 clones, roughly 83% of them singletons. Source material: peripheral blood. The receptors were sampled from a human donor in a cohort sampled during active COVID-19.

The chain joins TRBV5-1 to TRBJ2-2; 7 bases fit TRBD1. Trimming took 0 bases from V and 8 from J; bases not matched to a gene: 19. This CDR3 is 19 amino acids long. The germline V gene encodes CDR1 SGHRS and CDR2 YFSETQ. In nucleotides, the CDR3 is TGCGCCAGCAGCTTGGACCTAAGCTGGGCGACAGGGCGGAGGGGGGAGCTGTTTTTT. This sequence encodes CASSLDLSWATGRRGELFF.

The V gene is TRBV12-3 or TRBV12-4, the J gene TRBJ2-1, with TRBD1 matching over 8 bases. CDR3 length: 13 residues. Trimming took 7 bases from V and 6 from J; bases not matched to a gene: 5. The CDR3 nucleotides read TGTGCCAGCAAGTCGACAGGGGTCAATGAGCAGTTCTTC. Amino acid sequence: CASKSTGVNEQFF.

This chain joins TRBV5-1 and TRBJ1-2, with TRBD1 matching 9 bases. Germline CDR1 and CDR2: SGHRS and YFSETQ. V lost 5 bases and J lost 6; bases outside the gene matches: 14. CDR3 length equals 16 residues. The CDR3 nucleotides are TGCGCCAGCAGTAACCCGGGACAGGGCCGGGGTCATGGCTACACCTTC. Protein: CASSNPGQGRGHGYTF.

The J gene is TRBJ2-1, the V gene TRBV10-2, with 7 bases fitting TRBD1. The germline gives CDR1 WSHSY, CDR2 SAAADI. V trimming: 4 bases; J trimming: 5 bases; junction bases outside the gene matches: 17. CDR3 size: 18 residues. The CDR3 sequence: CASSGFLGGQGTDNEQFF. DNA for the CDR3: TGCGCCAGCAGTGGTTTTCTGGGTGGGCAGGGGACAGACAATGAGCAGTTCTTC.

The CDR3 DNA reads TGTGCCAGCAGTTTAACCCCTAGCGGGAGTTTCTCAGATACGCAGTATTTT. The encoded protein is CASSLTPSGSFSDTQYF. V usage is TRBV27 and J usage is TRBJ2-3; 10 nucleotides align to TRBD2. This CDR3 region has 17 residues. The germline CDR1 and CDR2 sequences are MNHEY and SMNVEV (reference sequence). The V segment lost 2 bases and the J segment 4 bases; nucleotides outside the gene matches: 9.

The genes are TRBV5-1 and TRBJ2-2; possible D gene TRBD2, 6 bases. V was clipped by 4 bases and J by 6 bases, with 16 bases between them. The CDR3 covers 15 residues. CDR1 is SGHRS and CDR2 is YFSETQ in the germline V gene. CDR3: CASSRTGGIPGELFF. The CDR3, as DNA: TGCGCCAGCAGCCGGACCGGGGGAATCCCCGGGGAGCTGTTTTTT.

V gene TRBV5-4 combines with J gene TRBJ2-6; D is possibly TRBD1 (5 bases). The CDR3 has 19 amino acids. Germline V CDR1 and CDR2: SGHNT, YYREEE (reference sequence). Between the trimmed V and J ends, which lost 0 bases and 2 bases, there was a span of 18 bases. CDR3 DNA sequence: TGTGCCAGCAGCTTGGGTGACAGATCCCCTCTCCCTGGGGCCAACGTCCTGACTTTC. Its protein is CASSLGDRSPLPGANVLTF.

The chain has TRBV5-6 and TRBJ1-4; D is uncertain. V lost 4 bases and J 4 bases, leaving 14 bases between the germline ends. CDR3 size: 15 residues. Germline V gene sequence: CDR1 SGHDT, CDR2 YYEEEE. The CDR3 here is CASSVLPRGNEKLFF. CDR3 bases: TGTGCCAGCAGCGTCCTGCCACGAGGTAATGAAAAACTGTTTTTT.

The chain employs TRBV6-2 or TRBV6-3 and TRBJ2-2; D is ambiguous. The CDR3 length is 17 residues. Between the trimmed V and J ends, which lost 0 bases and 3 bases, there was a span of 14 bases. Per the germline V gene, CDR1 is MNHEY and CDR2 is SVGEGT. The CDR3 nucleotides read TGTGCCAGCAGTTACTCGTTCCTACCTGGTGACACCGGGGAGCTGTTTTTT. This gives the protein CASSYSFLPGDTGELFF.

The chain recombines TRBV7-8 with TRBJ2-2; D call uncertain. Per germline, CDR1 SGHVS and CDR2 FQNEAQ. The CDR3 consists of 13 residues. Trimming took 4 bases from V and 6 from J, leaving 9 bases between them. CDR3 sequence reads: CASSSERAGELFF. Here the CDR3 DNA reads TGTGCCAGCAGCTCCGAACGCGCCGGGGAGCTGTTTTTT.

The chain combines TRBV7-2 with TRBJ1-6, with 7 nucleotides matching TRBD1. CDR3 length: 15 amino acids. CDR1 and CDR2 (germline): SGHTA, FQGNSA. V was clipped by 5 bases and J by 6 bases; unmatched bases: 7. The CDR3 coding sequence is TGTGCCAGCAGCCTGACAGGGTCTCGTAATTCACCCCTCCACTTT. Its protein is CASSLTGSRNSPLHF.

The V call is TRBV19, the J call TRBJ2-6; a possible D gene is TRBD2 (6 bases). Germline V lookup: CDR1 LNHDA, CDR2 SQIVND (reference sequence). V gave up 6 bases and J gave up 1 base, with 13 bases separating them. The CDR3 spans 16 residues. CDR3 sequence: CASRFGGRSGANVLTF. The DNA for the CDR3 is TGTGCCAGTAGATTCGGGGGACGGTCTGGGGCCAACGTCCTGACTTTC.

V and J are TRBV4-2 and TRBJ2-1; maybe TRBD1 (6 bases). The V end was cut by 1 base, the J end by 6 bases, with 7 bases between. CDR1 and CDR2 from the germline V gene are LGHNA and YNFKEQ. This CDR3 region has 13 residues. The CDR3 region is CASSQGGGNEQFF. In nucleotides, the CDR3 is TGTGCCAGCAGCCAAGGAGGGGGCAATGAGCAGTTCTTC.

This clone appeared a single time. The chain couples TRBV18 to TRBJ2-7, with 13 bases lining up with TRBD2. The CDR3 extends over 15 amino acids. With V trimmed by 6 bases and J by 5 bases, 7 bases remained unmatched. Germline CDR1 reads KGHSH; CDR2 reads LQKENI. The DNA of the CDR3 is TGTGCCAGCTCGGAAGGGACTAGCGGGAACAACGAGCAGTACTTC. This encodes CASSEGTSGNNEQYF. The complete variable domain, with remaining parts taken from reference TRBV18 and TRBJ2-7, reads NAGVMQNPRHLVRRRGQEARLRCSPMKGHSHVYWYRQLPEEGLKFMVYLQKENIIDESGMPKERFSAEFPKEGPSILRIQQVVRGDSAAYFCASSEGTSGNNEQYFGPGTRLTVT.

The chain joins TRBV5-4 to TRBJ1-4; D is uncertain. The ends were cut back, 5 bases at V and 6 bases at J, with 11 bases in the middle. From germline, CDR1 is SGHNT and CDR2 YYREEE (reference sequence). CDR3 length: 13 amino acids. CDR3 nucleotide sequence: TGTGCCAGCAGTTCCACACGGGATGAAAAACTGTTTTTT. Translating gives CASSSTRDEKLFF.

The sample holds one count of this clone. This rearrangement joins TRBV10-1 to TRBJ2-1; 8 nucleotides line up with TRBD2. V lost 0 bases and J lost 8; bases outside the gene matches: 9. The CDR3 is made up of 16 amino acids. Per the germline V gene, CDR1 is WNHNN and CDR2 is SYGVQD (reference sequence). CDR3 sequence: CASSESTGGPFDEQFF. The CDR3 nucleotides are TGCGCCAGCAGTGAGTCGACGGGAGGGCCTTTTGATGAGCAGTTCTTC.

The chain joins TRBV28 to TRBJ1-5, with D tentatively TRBD1 (5 bases). V was shortened by 8 bases and J by 5 bases, with 10 bases between the two germline ends. Germline V gives CDR1 MDHEN, CDR2 SYDVKM. The CDR3 is 12 residues long. The DNA of the CDR3 is TGTGCCAGCCTAACAGGAGATCAGCCCCAGCATTTT. As protein: CASLTGDQPQHF. The whole variable domain, remainder taken from reference TRBV28 and TRBJ1-5, is DVKVTQSSRYLVKRTGEKVFLECVQDMDHENMFWYRQDPGLGLRLIYFSYDVKMKEKGDIPEGYSVSREKKERFSLILESASTNQTSMYLCASLTGDQPQHFGDGTRLSIL.

The chain joins TRBV5-6 to TRBJ1-1; D remains ambiguous. CDR1 is SGHDT and CDR2 is YYEEEE in the germline V gene. With 7 bases removed from V and 4 bases from J, the gap between germline ends came to 17 bases. The CDR3 covers 14 residues. The CDR3 region has the DNA TGTGCCAGCCTAGCGCAGATAGGGAGCACTGAAGCTTTCTTT. This translates into CASLAQIGSTEAFF. The full variable domain, in which reference TRBV5-6 and TRBJ1-1 provide the parts outside the CDR3, is DAGVTQSPTHLIKTRGQQVTLRCSPKSGHDTVSWYQQALGQGPQFIFQYYEEEERQRGNFPDRFSGHQFPNYSSELNVNALLLGDSALYLCASLAQIGSTEAFFGQGTRLTVV.

The chain combines TRBV9 with TRBJ2-2; TRBD2 matches 15 bases. V lost 4 bases, J lost 4 bases, and 5 bases stayed unmatched. This CDR3 contains 17 residues. Germline V CDR1 and CDR2: SGDLS, YYNGEE. CDR3 protein: CASSPKGLAGGTGELFF. Written as DNA, the CDR3 is TGTGCCAGCAGCCCCAAGGGACTAGCGGGAGGCACCGGGGAGCTGTTTTTT.

V usage is TRBV29-1 and J usage is TRBJ2-2; D is perhaps TRBD1 (5 bases). Deletions cut 7 bases from V and 3 bases from J, with 6 bases between. The CDR3 is 11 residues long. Germline values: CDR1 SQVTM, CDR2 ANQGSEA. This CDR3 reads CSARDTGELFF. The CDR3 DNA sequence: TGCAGCGCCAGGGACACCGGGGAGCTGTTTTTT.

This clone was seen once. As DNA, the CDR3 is TGCAGCGTTTTCGGGAGCAAAAACATTCAGTACTTC. Its translation is CSVFGSKNIQYF. V usage is TRBV29-1 and J usage is TRBJ2-4, with D maybe TRBD2 (6 bases). CDR1 SQVTM and CDR2 ANQGSEA come from the germline V gene. CDR3 size: 12 residues. V was pared by 5 bases and J by 3 bases, with 8 bases between.

V gene TRBV5-1 combines with J gene TRBJ1-1; 7 nucleotides agree with TRBD1. Germline V gene data show CDR1 as SGHRS and CDR2 as YFSETQ. The CDR3 extends over 14 amino acids. Unmatched junction bases numbered 4, after V lost 0 bases and J lost 5 bases. CDR3 sequence (DNA): TGCGCCAGCAGCTTGGGGGACAGTTTGACTGAAGCTTTCTTT. Translating gives CASSLGDSLTEAFF.

CDR3 coding DNA: TGTGCCAGCAGCCACCCTGGCAGGGTGAGGACTGAAGCTTTCTTT. Its translation: CASSHPGRVRTEAFF. The J gene is TRBJ1-1, the V gene TRBV6-2 or TRBV6-3, with TRBD1 as a possible D gene (5 bases). The CDR3 spans 15 residues. V dropped 6 bases and J dropped 5 bases, with 19 bases sitting between them. Per germline, CDR1 MNHEY and CDR2 SVGEGT.

This clone was seen just once. V is TRBV16 and J is TRBJ2-1; 12 bases agree with TRBD2. CDR1 is KGHSY and CDR2 is FQNENV in the germline V gene. This CDR3 spans 15 amino acids. The ends lost 0 bases at V and 9 bases at J; junction bases unmatched: 3. CDR3 sequence (DNA): TGTGCCAGCAGCCAATCCGTGACTAGCGGGAGTGAGCAGTTCTTC. It is translated as CASSQSVTSGSEQFF.

This rearrangement joins TRBV6-5 to TRBJ2-3; 10 bases match TRBD1. Germline CDR1 is MNHEY and CDR2 is SVGAGI. Trimming cost V 3 bases and J 4 bases; bases outside gene matches: 7. The CDR3 runs to 16 residues. In DNA, the CDR3 is TGTGCCAGCAGTTATCAAAGGGACAGGGGTGCAGATACGCAGTATTTT. Its translation is CASSYQRDRGADTQYF.

The CDR3 DNA reads as TGTGCCAGCAGGGGGACTTCTTTCTCTGGGGCCAACGTCCTGACTTTC. Protein sequence: CASRGTSFSGANVLTF. The V and J genes are TRBV25-1 and TRBJ2-6; a possible D gene is TRBD2 (6 bases). V lost 6 bases to trimming and J lost 0 bases, with 12 bases between them. The CDR3 covers 16 residues. Looked up from germline, CDR1 is MGHDK and CDR2 is SYGVNS.

The rearrangement links TRBV7-2 to TRBJ2-7; 13 nucleotides agree with TRBD2. The V segment lost 0 bases and the J segment 5 bases; nucleotides outside the gene matches: 7. There are 17 residues in the CDR3. Germline CDR1 SGHTA, CDR2 FQGNSA. The CDR3 here is CASSLALTSGRRNEQYF. The DNA for the CDR3 is TGTGCCAGCAGCTTAGCGCTGACTAGCGGGAGGAGAAACGAGCAGTACTTC.

J is TRBJ2-3 and V is TRBV2; D call uncertain. Germline V CDR1 and CDR2: SNHLY, FYNNEI. The CDR3 is made up of 12 amino acids. Trimming took off 5 bases at V and 3 bases at J, with 6 bases between the two ends. DNA for the CDR3: TGTGCCAGCAGTACTTTTACAGATACGCAGTATTTT. It encodes CASSTFTDTQYF.

The V call is TRBV15, the J call TRBJ1-5; 7 positions match TRBD1. CDR3 length: 17 residues. Germline-derived CDR1 and CDR2 are LNHNV and YYDKDF (reference sequence). With 2 bases clipped from V and 3 bases from J, the junction kept 10 bases outside the gene matches. The DNA for the CDR3 is TGTGCCACCAGCAGACTAAGGCAGGGGGGCACCAATCAGCCCCAGCATTTT. It yields the protein CATSRLRQGGTNQPQHF. The whole variable domain, filled in from reference TRBV15 and TRBJ1-5, reads DAMVIQNPRYQVTQFGKPVTLSCSQTLNHNVMYWYQQKSSQAPKLLFHYYDKDFNNEADTPDNFQSRRPNTSFCFLDIRSPGLGDTAMYLCATSRLRQGGTNQPQHFGDGTRLSIL.

This clone came up a few times. The chain couples TRBV6-2 or TRBV6-3 to TRBJ1-5; 12 bases match TRBD1. The germline V gene encodes CDR1 MNHEY and CDR2 SVGEGT. The CDR3 covers 15 residues. Trimming at V came to 2 bases and at J to 5 bases, leaving 1 base not matched to a gene. CDR3 residues: CASSYGTGGYQPQHF. The CDR3 DNA is TGTGCCAGCAGTTACGGGACAGGGGGCTATCAGCCCCAGCATTTT.